This is a list of T cell receptor beta chains from one sample in a study of T cell repertoires in cytomegalovirus infection. From the reads, TCRdb called clonotypes with MiXCR, one entry per CDR3 protein. The data hold about 890,000 distinct CDR3 sequences, with roughly a third observed a single time. These receptors have no identified antigens. Sequenced here: cultured CD8+ T cells from PBMCs, sampled from culture after CMV antigen stimulation. Source of these receptors: a human donor in good health (CMV status not recorded). Some clones in this sample may be carry-over from other donors' samples. Both conserved end residues are part of each CDR3. Each record gives: D gene, V gene, J gene, clone size, CDR3 protein, CDR3 DNA. D genes are given only for firm matches. Clone size is stated in some rows and not others, as once, few, many or a class when expanded.

-	TRBV7-2	TRBJ2-4	few	CASSLNDIQYF	TGTGCCAGCAGCTTAAACGACATTCAGTACTTC
-	TRBV27	TRBJ2-1	-	CASSLSQGFITTEQFF	TGTGCCAGCAGTTTATCGCAGGGTTTCATCACCACTGAGCAGTTCTTC
-	TRBV14	TRBJ2-1	-	CASSHGTYSYNEQFF	TGTGCCAGCAGCCATGGGACATACTCCTACAATGAGCAGTTCTTC
TRBD1	TRBV20-1	TRBJ2-1	-	CSARMELGEGTVASYNEQFF	TGCAGTGCTAGGATGGAGCTGGGTGAAGGGACAGTCGCCTCCTACAATGAGCAGTTCTTC
TRBD1	TRBV6-6	TRBJ2-7	-	CASSYLGGTGGNEQYF	TGTGCCAGCAGTTACCTGGGGGGGACAGGGGGTAACGAGCAGTACTTC
-	TRBV7-9	TRBJ1-1	few	CASSYDPGTEAFF	TGTGCCAGCAGCTACGACCCGGGGACTGAAGCTTTCTTT
-	TRBV7-2	TRBJ1-5	many	CASSPTGFSNQPQHF	TGTGCCAGCAGCCCTACAGGGTTTAGCAATCAGCCCCAGCATTTT
TRBD1	TRBV25-1	TRBJ1-1	-	CASSEGQDRMNTEAFF	TGTGCCAGCAGTGAAGGACAGGATCGTATGAACACTGAAGCTTTCTTT
TRBD1	TRBV27	TRBJ1-2	-	CASSLSGQGPYGYTF	TGTGCCAGCAGTTTATCCGGACAGGGCCCCTATGGCTACACCTTC
-	TRBV6-5	TRBJ2-1	few	CASSRDGHYNEQFF	TGTGCCAGCTCCCGGGACGGACACTACAATGAGCAGTTCTTC
-	TRBV15	TRBJ1-5	few	CATREGIDYNQPQHF	TGTGCCACCCGCGAAGGGATTGATTACAATCAGCCCCAGCATTTT
-	TRBV5-6	TRBJ1-2	-	CASSLVEGSDYGYTF	TGTGCCAGCAGCTTGGTTGAGGGTTCGGACTATGGCTACACCTTC
TRBD1	TRBV6-4	TRBJ2-5	few	CASSDSGDSQETQYF	TGTGCCAGCAGTGACTCGGGGGACAGCCAAGAGACCCAGTACTTC
-	TRBV7-6	TRBJ2-7	few	CASSSSLGEQYF	TGTGCCAGCAGCTCTAGCTTGGGCGAGCAGTACTTC
-	TRBV6-5	TRBJ1-2	-	CASARTTNYGYTF	TGTGCCAGCGCAAGGACTACTAACTATGGCTACACCTTC
-	TRBV7-6	TRBJ2-7	-	CASSLEGSRNYEQYF	TGTGCCAGCAGCTTAGAGGGCAGCCGAAACTACGAGCAGTACTTC
TRBD2	TRBV15	TRBJ2-1	-	CAADAGGGDEQFF	TGTGCCGCGGACGCGGGGGGGGGAGATGAGCAGTTCTTC
TRBD2	TRBV28	TRBJ2-3	-	CASSRTSGYFTDTQYF	TGTGCCAGCAGTCGGACTAGCGGGTACTTCACAGATACGCAGTATTTT
-	TRBV11-3	TRBJ1-1	-	CASNREAFF	TGTGCCAGCAATCGTGAAGCTTTCTTT
-	TRBV6-1	TRBJ2-5	-	CASSDRKYQETQYF	TGTGCCAGCAGTGACCGGAAGTACCAAGAGACCCAGTACTTC
-	TRBV6-5	TRBJ2-2	few	CASSYSAGPRRDTGELFF	TGTGCCAGCAGTTACTCGGCAGGGCCCCGGAGGGACACCGGGGAGCTGTTTTTT
TRBD2	TRBV14	TRBJ2-1	-	CASSHKFPSGGDNNEQFF	TGTGCCAGCAGCCATAAATTTCCTAGCGGGGGGGACAACAATGAGCAGTTCTTC
TRBD1	TRBV6-6	TRBJ2-6	few	CASSYSMTGGALGANVLTF	TGTGCCAGCAGTTACTCGATGACAGGGGGCGCGTTAGGGGCCAACGTCCTGACTTTC
-	TRBV28	TRBJ1-5	-	CASEGGPPQHF	TGTGCCAGCGAGGGGGGGCCGCCCCAGCATTTT
-	TRBV7-2	TRBJ2-1	many	CASSLARYGVEQFF	TGTGCCAGCAGCTTAGCGAGGTACGGAGTTGAGCAGTTCTTC
-	TRBV27	TRBJ2-1	-	CASSLSTANNEQFF	TGTGCCAGCAGTTTATCGACAGCAAACAATGAGCAGTTCTTC
-	TRBV12-5	TRBJ2-5	few	CASGLVTPPMWGTQYF	TGTGCTAGTGGTTTGGTAACACCGCCTATGTGGGGGACCCAGTACTTC
-	TRBV10-2	TRBJ1-1	few	CASGGGGVAEAFF	TGCGCCAGTGGCGGTGGGGGAGTAGCTGAAGCTTTCTTT
-	TRBV2	TRBJ2-7	-	CASSPRRGGAGEQYF	TGTGCCAGCAGTCCGAGAAGAGGGGGGGCAGGAGAGCAGTACTTC
-	TRBV27	TRBJ1-5	-	CASSPGELNQPQHF	TGTGCCAGCAGTCCTGGCGAGCTCAATCAGCCCCAGCATTTT
-	TRBV4-1	TRBJ2-5	few	CASSQVGRQETQYF	TGCGCCAGCAGCCAAGTGGGACGACAAGAGACCCAGTACTTC
-	TRBV7-6	TRBJ2-7	few	CASSSTDESYEQYF	TGTGCCAGCAGCTCGACAGACGAATCCTACGAGCAGTACTTC
TRBD1	TRBV7-2	TRBJ1-6	-	CASSPTLRDSSSPLHF	TGTGCCAGCAGCCCGACTTTAAGGGACAGCAGTTCACCCCTCCACTTT
TRBD1	TRBV19	TRBJ1-1	-	CASSLHRDSMNTEAFF	TGTGCCAGTAGTCTACACCGGGACAGTATGAACACTGAAGCTTTCTTT
-	TRBV28	TRBJ2-7	few	CASTVTRRPTYEQYF	TGTGCCAGCACCGTGACTAGAAGGCCAACATACGAGCAGTACTTC
-	TRBV7-7	TRBJ2-1	few	CASSASEGGPHNEQFF	TGTGCTAGCAGCGCCTCCGAAGGTGGGCCCCACAATGAGCAGTTCTTC
TRBD2	TRBV5-1	TRBJ2-1	-	CASTGAGQTYNEQFF	TGCGCCAGCACTGGAGCGGGGCAAACCTACAATGAGCAGTTCTTC
TRBD1	TRBV27	TRBJ2-1	-	CASSLWGTGTNEQFF	TGTGCCAGCAGTTTGTGGGGGACAGGAACCAATGAGCAGTTCTTC
-	TRBV6-4	TRBJ1-1	-	CASSLTTYTEAFF	TGTGCCAGCAGTCTTACTACTTACACTGAAGCTTTCTTT
-	TRBV6-2/TRBV6-3	TRBJ2-2	-	CASSYPWDGYGELFF	TGTGCCAGCAGTTACCCTTGGGACGGATACGGGGAGCTGTTTTTT
-	TRBV12-3/TRBV12-4	TRBJ2-5	few	CASTSDSEARKTQYF	TGTGCCAGCACCTCGGATAGTGAGGCCCGTAAGACCCAGTACTTC
TRBD2	TRBV7-3	TRBJ2-2	few	CASRNSGGNTGELFF	TGTGCCAGCAGGAACAGCGGGGGGAACACCGGGGAGCTGTTTTTT
-	TRBV19	TRBJ1-3	-	CASTRRNTIYF	TGTGCCAGTACCCGCCGGAACACCATATATTTT
-	TRBV7-2	TRBJ2-3	-	CASSKPGSADTQYF	TGTGCCAGCAGCAAGCCTGGGTCAGCAGATACGCAGTATTTT
-	TRBV20-1	TRBJ1-2	-	CSARVREANYGYTF	TGCAGTGCTAGAGTTCGCGAAGCTAACTATGGCTACACCTTC
-	TRBV7-6	TRBJ2-3	-	CASSLGQGMDTQYF	TGTGCTAGCAGCTTAGGTCAGGGTATGGATACGCAGTATTTT
-	TRBV12-3/TRBV12-4	TRBJ1-6	few	CASSFQGRGSPLHF	TGTGCCAGCAGTTTTCAGGGTCGGGGCTCACCCCTCCACTTT
-	TRBV15	TRBJ2-5	few	CATSRSRGTGETQYF	TGTGCCACCAGCAGGTCCAGGGGAACGGGAGAGACCCAGTACTTC
-	TRBV6-8	TRBJ1-5	few	CASSRTANSHQPQHF	TGTGCCAGCAGTAGGACCGCCAATAGTCATCAGCCCCAGCATTTT
TRBD2	TRBV11-2	TRBJ2-2	few	CASSLWGTSGELTGELFF	TGTGCCAGCAGCTTATGGGGGACTAGCGGGGAACTGACCGGGGAGCTGTTTTTT
TRBD2	TRBV6-5	TRBJ2-3	-	CASSSSGLAGGRDTQYF	TGTGCCAGCAGTTCCTCGGGGCTAGCGGGGGGGAGGGATACGCAGTATTTT